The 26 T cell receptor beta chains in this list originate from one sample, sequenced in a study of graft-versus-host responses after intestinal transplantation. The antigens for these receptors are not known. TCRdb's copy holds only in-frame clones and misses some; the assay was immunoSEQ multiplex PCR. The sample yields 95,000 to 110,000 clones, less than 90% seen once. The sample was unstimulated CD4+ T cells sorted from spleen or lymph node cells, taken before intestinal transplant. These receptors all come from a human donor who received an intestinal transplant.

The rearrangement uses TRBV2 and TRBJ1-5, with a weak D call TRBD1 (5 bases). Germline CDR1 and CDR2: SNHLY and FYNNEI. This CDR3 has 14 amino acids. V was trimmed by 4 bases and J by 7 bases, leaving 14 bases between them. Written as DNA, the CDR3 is TGTGCCAGCAGTGGAGTTGGGGGAAAGCAGCCCCAGCATTTT. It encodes CASSGVGGKQPQHF.

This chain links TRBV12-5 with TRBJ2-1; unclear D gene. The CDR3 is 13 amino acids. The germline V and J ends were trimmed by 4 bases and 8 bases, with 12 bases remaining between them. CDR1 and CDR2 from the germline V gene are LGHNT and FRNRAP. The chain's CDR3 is CASGWWDLDEQFF. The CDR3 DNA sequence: TGTGCTAGTGGTTGGTGGGATTTGGATGAGCAGTTCTTC.

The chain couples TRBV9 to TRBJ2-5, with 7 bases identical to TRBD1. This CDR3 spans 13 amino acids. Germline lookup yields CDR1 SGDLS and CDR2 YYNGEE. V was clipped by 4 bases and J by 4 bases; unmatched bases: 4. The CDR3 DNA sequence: TGTGCCAGCAGCTTGCGACAGGGAGAGACCCAGTACTTC. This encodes CASSLRQGETQYF.

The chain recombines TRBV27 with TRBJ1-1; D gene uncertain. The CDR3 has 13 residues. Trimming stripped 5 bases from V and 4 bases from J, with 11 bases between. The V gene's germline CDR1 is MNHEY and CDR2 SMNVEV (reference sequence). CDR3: CASSPRRLTEAFF. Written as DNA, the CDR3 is TGTGCCAGCAGTCCTAGACGTCTCACTGAAGCTTTCTTT.

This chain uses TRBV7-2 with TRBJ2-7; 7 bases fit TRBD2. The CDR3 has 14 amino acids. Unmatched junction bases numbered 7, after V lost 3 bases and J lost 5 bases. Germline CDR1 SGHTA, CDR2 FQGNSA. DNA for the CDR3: TGTGCCAGCAGCTTTTGGGAGGGCCAGGACGAGCAGTACTTC. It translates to CASSFWEGQDEQYF.

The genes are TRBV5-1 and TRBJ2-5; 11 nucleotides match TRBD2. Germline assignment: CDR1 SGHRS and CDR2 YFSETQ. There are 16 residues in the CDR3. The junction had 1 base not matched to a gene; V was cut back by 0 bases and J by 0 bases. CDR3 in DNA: TGCGCCAGCAGCTTGGTAGCGGGGGGGTACCAAGAGACCCAGTACTTC. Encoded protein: CASSLVAGGYQETQYF.

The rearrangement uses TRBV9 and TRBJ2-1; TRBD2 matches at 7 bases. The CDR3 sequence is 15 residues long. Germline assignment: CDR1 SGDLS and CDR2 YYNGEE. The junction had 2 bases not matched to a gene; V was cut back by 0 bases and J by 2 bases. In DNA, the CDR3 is TGTGCCAGCAGCGTAGGTACTAGCGCCTACAATGAGCAGTTCTTC. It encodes CASSVGTSAYNEQFF.

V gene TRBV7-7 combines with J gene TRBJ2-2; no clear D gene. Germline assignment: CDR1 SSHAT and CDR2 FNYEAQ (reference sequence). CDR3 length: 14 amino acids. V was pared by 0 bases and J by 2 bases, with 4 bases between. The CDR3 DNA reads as TGTGCCAGCAGCTTAGCTCATAACACCGGGGAGCTGTTTTTT. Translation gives CASSLAHNTGELFF.

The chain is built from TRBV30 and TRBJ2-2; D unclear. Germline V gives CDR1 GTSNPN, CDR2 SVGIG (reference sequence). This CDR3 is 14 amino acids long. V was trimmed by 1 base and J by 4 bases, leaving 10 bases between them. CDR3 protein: CAWSDGRFTGELFF. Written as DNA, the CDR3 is TGTGCCTGGAGTGATGGGCGGTTCACCGGGGAGCTGTTTTTT.

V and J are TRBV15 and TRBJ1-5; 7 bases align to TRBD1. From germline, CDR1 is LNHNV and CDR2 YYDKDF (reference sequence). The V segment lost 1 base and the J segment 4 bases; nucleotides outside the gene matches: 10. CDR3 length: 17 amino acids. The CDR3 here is CATSRGGTAWINQPQHF. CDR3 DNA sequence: TGTGCCACCAGCAGAGGGGGGACAGCGTGGATAAATCAGCCCCAGCATTTT. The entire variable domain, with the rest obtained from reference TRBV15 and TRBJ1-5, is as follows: DAMVIQNPRYQVTQFGKPVTLSCSQTLNHNVMYWYQQKSSQAPKLLFHYYDKDFNNEADTPDNFQSRRPNTSFCFLDIRSPGLGDTAMYLCATSRGGTAWINQPQHFGDGTRLSIL.

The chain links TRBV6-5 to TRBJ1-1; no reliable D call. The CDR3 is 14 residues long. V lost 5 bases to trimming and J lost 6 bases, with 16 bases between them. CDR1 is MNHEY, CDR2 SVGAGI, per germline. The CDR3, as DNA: TGTGCCAGCAGTGCCCTGACAAGGATTTCTGAAGCTTTCTTT. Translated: CASSALTRISEAFF.

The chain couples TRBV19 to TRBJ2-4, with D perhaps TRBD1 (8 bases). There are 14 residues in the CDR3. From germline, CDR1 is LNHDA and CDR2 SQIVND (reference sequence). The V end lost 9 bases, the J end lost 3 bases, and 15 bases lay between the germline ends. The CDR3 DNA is TGTGCCAGCAAGGACAGGGAGGGCAAAAACATTCAGTACTTC. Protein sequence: CASKDREGKNIQYF.

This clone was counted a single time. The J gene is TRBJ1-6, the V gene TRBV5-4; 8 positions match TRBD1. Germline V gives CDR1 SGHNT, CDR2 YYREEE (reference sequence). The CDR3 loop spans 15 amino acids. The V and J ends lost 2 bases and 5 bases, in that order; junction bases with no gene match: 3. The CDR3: CASSFRDRNNSPLHF. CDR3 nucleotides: TGTGCCAGCAGCTTCCGGGACAGGAATAATTCACCCCTCCACTTT. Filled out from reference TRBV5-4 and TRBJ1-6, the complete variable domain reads ETGVTQSPTHLIKTRGQQVTLRCSSQSGHNTVSWYQQALGQGPQFIFQYYREEENGRGNFPPRFSGLQFPNYSSELNVNALELDDSALYLCASSFRDRNNSPLHFGNGTRLTVT.

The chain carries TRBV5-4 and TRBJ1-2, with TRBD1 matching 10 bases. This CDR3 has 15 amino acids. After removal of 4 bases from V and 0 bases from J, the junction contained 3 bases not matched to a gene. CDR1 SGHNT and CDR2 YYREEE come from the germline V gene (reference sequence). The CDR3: CASSGGTGANYGYTF. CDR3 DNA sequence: TGTGCCAGCAGCGGCGGGACAGGGGCTAACTATGGCTACACCTTC.

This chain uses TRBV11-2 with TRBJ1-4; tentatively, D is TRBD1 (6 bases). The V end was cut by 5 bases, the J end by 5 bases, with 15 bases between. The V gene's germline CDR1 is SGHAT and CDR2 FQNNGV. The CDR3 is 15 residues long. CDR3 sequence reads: CASSPYTGMNEKLFF. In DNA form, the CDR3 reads TGTGCCAGCAGCCCGTATACAGGGATGAATGAAAAACTGTTTTTT.

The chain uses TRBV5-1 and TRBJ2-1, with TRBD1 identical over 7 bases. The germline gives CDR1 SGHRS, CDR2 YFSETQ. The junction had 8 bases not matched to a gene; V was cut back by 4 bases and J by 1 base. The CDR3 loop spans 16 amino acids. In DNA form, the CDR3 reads TGCGCCAGCAGCCTATCAGGGGGAGCGTCCTACAATGAGCAGTTCTTC. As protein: CASSLSGGASYNEQFF.

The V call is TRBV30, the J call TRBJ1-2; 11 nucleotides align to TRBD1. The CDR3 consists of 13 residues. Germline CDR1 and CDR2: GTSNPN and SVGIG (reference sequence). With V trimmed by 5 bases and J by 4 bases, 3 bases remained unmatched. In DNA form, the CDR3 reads TGTGCCTGGGGGGACAGGGGGACCTATGGCTACACCTTC. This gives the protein CAWGDRGTYGYTF.

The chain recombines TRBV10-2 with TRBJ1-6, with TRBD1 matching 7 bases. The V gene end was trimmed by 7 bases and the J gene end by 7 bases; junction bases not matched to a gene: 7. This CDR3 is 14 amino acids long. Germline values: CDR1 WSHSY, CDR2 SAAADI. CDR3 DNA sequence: TGCGCCAGCAAATCGGGACAGATAAATTCACCCCTCCACTTT. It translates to CASKSGQINSPLHF.

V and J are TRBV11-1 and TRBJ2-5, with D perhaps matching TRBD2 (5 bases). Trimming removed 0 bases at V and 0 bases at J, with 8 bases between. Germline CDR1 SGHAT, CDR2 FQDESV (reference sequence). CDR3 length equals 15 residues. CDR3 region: CASSLAGVHQETQYF. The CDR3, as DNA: TGTGCCAGCAGCTTAGCGGGAGTTCACCAAGAGACCCAGTACTTC.

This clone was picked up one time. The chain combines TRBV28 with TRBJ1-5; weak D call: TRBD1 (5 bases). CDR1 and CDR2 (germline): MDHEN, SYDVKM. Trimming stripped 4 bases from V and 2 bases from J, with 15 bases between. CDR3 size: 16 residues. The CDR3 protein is CASSYPLRGGNQPQHF. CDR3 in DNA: TGTGCCAGCAGTTACCCATTGCGGGGCGGCAATCAGCCCCAGCATTTT. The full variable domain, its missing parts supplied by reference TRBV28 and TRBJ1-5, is DVKVTQSSRYLVKRTGEKVFLECVQDMDHENMFWYRQDPGLGLRLIYFSYDVKMKEKGDIPEGYSVSREKKERFSLILESASTNQTSMYLCASSYPLRGGNQPQHFGDGTRLSIL.

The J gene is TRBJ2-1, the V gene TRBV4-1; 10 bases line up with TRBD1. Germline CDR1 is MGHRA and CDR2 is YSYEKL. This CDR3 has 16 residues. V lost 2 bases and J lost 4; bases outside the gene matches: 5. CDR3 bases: TGCGCCAGCAGCCAATTTAAGGGACAGGGGTACAATGAGCAGTTCTTC. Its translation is CASSQFKGQGYNEQFF.

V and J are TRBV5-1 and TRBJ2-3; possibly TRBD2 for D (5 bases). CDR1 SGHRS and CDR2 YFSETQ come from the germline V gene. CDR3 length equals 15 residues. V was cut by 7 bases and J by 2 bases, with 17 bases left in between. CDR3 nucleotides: TGCGCCAGCTCATCCCGGACTGCCTACACAGATACGCAGTATTTT. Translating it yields CASSSRTAYTDTQYF.

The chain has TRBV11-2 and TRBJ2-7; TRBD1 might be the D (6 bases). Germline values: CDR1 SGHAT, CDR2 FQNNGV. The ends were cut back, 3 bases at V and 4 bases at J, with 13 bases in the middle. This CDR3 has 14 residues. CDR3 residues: CASSFQGFGYEQYF. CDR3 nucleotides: TGTGCCAGCAGCTTTCAGGGGTTTGGGTACGAGCAGTACTTC.

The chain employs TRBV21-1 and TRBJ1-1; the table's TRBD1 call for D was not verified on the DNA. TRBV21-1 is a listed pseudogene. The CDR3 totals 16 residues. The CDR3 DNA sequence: TGTGCCAGCAGAATACTCACAGGGGGGTCGGCCACTGAAGCTTTCTTT. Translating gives CASRILTGGSATEAFF.

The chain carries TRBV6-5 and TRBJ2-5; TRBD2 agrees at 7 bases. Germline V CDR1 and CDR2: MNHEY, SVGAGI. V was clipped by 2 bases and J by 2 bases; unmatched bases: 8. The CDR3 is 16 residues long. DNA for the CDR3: TGTGCCAGCAGTTACCAGGGTGCGCGGGAGCAAGAGACCCAGTACTTC. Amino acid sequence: CASSYQGAREQETQYF.

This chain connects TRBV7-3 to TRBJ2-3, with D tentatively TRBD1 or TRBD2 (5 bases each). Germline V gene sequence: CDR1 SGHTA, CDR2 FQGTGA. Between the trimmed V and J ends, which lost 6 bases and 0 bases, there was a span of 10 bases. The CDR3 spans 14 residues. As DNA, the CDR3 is TGTGCCAGCAGTCCGGGACGCAGCACAGATACGCAGTATTTT. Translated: CASSPGRSTDTQYF.